These 9 T cell receptor beta chains were all obtained from the same sample, sequenced in a study of blood T cell repertoires in COVID-19 (dated by TCRdb to the early 2020s). The library was prepared using the immunoSEQ multiplex PCR assay. In TCRdb, the immuneACCESS table is reduced to in-frame sequences with V and J assigned. These tables do not hold every clone; where another copy was compared, an unresolved V gene accounts for under half, and the others remain unexplained. The sample table records about 50,000 clones; just over 90% of these occur just once. Approximately 6% of the sample rests with the top ten. Specimen: peripheral blood. These receptors were collected from a man aged 35-49 years with acute or convalescent COVID-19.

This clone was detected a few times. CDR3 DNA sequence: TGTGCCAGCAGCGCGGGACAGAGACAACAAGGCTACACCTTC. Protein: CASSAGQRQQGYTF. V is TRBV7-9 and J is TRBJ1-2; 7 nucleotides agree with TRBD1. There are 14 residues in the CDR3. V was pared by 5 bases and J by 8 bases, with 11 bases of the junction left unmatched. The V gene's germline CDR1 is SEHNR and CDR2 FQNEAQ (reference sequence).

Written as DNA, the CDR3 is TGTGCCAGCGGCCTGGGACAGTTCACTGAAGCTTTCTTT. The encoded protein is CASGLGQFTEAFF. The gene calls are TRBV2 and TRBJ1-1; 7 bases fit TRBD1. Germline CDR1 SNHLY, CDR2 FYNNEI. The CDR3 sequence is 13 residues long. V trimming: 8 bases; J trimming: 4 bases; junction bases outside the gene matches: 7.

The chain's CDR3 is CASSKSGTGYNEKLFF. The CDR3, as DNA: TGTGCCAGCAGCAAGAGTGGGACAGGGTATAATGAAAAACTGTTTTTT. The rearrangement uses TRBV14 and TRBJ1-4, with TRBD1 matching over 9 bases. After removal of 5 bases from V and 4 bases from J, the junction contained 8 bases not matched to a gene. The CDR3 is 16 residues long. Germline loops: CDR1 SGHDN, CDR2 FVKESK.

V is TRBV4-1 and J is TRBJ1-6; 9 bases are shared with TRBD1. The V gene end was trimmed by 4 bases and the J gene end by 10 bases; junction bases not matched to a gene: 5. This CDR3 spans 14 amino acids. CDR1 MGHRA and CDR2 YSYEKL come from the germline V gene. CDR3 bases: TGCGCCAGCAGCCCAGGACAGGGGCTGTCACCCCTCCACTTT. This sequence encodes CASSPGQGLSPLHF.

The chain is built from TRBV6-6 and TRBJ2-2, with 7 nucleotides matching TRBD2. The V gene end was trimmed by 5 bases and the J gene end by 2 bases; junction bases not matched to a gene: 8. Germline V gives CDR1 MNHNY, CDR2 SVGAGI (reference sequence). The CDR3 spans 16 residues. The CDR3 spells CASSPLTSLNTGELFF. CDR3 in DNA: TGTGCCAGCAGTCCCTTGACTAGCCTTAACACCGGGGAGCTGTTTTTT.

This chain joins TRBV5-1 and TRBJ2-2; a weak D match, TRBD2 (6 bases). Germline values: CDR1 SGHRS, CDR2 YFSETQ. The V end was cut by 0 bases, the J end by 2 bases, with 11 bases between. This CDR3 region has 16 residues. The CDR3: CASSLGTTTNTGELFF. DNA for the CDR3: TGCGCCAGCAGCTTGGGGACTACCACTAACACCGGGGAGCTGTTTTTT.

The chain recombines TRBV7-9 with TRBJ2-5, with 13 positions matching TRBD2. The J segment lost 2 bases and the V segment lost 6 bases, leaving 9 bases of the junction unmatched. This CDR3 spans 17 amino acids. Germline V gene sequence: CDR1 SEHNR, CDR2 FQNEAQ (reference sequence). DNA of the CDR3: TGTGCCAGCAGATCCCCTCGACTAGCGGGAGGTCAAGAGACCCAGTACTTC. The encoded protein is CASRSPRLAGGQETQYF.

Only one count was recorded for this clone. The V call is TRBV27, the J call TRBJ2-2, with D possibly matching TRBD1 (5 bases). The CDR3 covers 16 residues. CDR1 is MNHEY, CDR2 SMNVEV, per germline (reference sequence). V was clipped by 3 bases and J by 2 bases, with 13 bases between them. CDR3 coding DNA: TGTGCCAGCAGTTTGGGCAGGGTTGCAAACACCGGGGAGCTGTTTTTT. This encodes CASSLGRVANTGELFF.

The CDR3 loop is CASMGAAVHEQYF. The CDR3 nucleotides read TGTGCCAGTATGGGAGCGGCGGTCCACGAGCAGTACTTC. V usage is TRBV19 and J usage is TRBJ2-7, with D possibly TRBD2 on 5 matching bases. V was shortened by 7 bases and J by 5 bases, with 15 bases between the two germline ends. In germline, CDR1 is LNHDA, CDR2 SQIVND (reference sequence). This CDR3 spans 13 amino acids.